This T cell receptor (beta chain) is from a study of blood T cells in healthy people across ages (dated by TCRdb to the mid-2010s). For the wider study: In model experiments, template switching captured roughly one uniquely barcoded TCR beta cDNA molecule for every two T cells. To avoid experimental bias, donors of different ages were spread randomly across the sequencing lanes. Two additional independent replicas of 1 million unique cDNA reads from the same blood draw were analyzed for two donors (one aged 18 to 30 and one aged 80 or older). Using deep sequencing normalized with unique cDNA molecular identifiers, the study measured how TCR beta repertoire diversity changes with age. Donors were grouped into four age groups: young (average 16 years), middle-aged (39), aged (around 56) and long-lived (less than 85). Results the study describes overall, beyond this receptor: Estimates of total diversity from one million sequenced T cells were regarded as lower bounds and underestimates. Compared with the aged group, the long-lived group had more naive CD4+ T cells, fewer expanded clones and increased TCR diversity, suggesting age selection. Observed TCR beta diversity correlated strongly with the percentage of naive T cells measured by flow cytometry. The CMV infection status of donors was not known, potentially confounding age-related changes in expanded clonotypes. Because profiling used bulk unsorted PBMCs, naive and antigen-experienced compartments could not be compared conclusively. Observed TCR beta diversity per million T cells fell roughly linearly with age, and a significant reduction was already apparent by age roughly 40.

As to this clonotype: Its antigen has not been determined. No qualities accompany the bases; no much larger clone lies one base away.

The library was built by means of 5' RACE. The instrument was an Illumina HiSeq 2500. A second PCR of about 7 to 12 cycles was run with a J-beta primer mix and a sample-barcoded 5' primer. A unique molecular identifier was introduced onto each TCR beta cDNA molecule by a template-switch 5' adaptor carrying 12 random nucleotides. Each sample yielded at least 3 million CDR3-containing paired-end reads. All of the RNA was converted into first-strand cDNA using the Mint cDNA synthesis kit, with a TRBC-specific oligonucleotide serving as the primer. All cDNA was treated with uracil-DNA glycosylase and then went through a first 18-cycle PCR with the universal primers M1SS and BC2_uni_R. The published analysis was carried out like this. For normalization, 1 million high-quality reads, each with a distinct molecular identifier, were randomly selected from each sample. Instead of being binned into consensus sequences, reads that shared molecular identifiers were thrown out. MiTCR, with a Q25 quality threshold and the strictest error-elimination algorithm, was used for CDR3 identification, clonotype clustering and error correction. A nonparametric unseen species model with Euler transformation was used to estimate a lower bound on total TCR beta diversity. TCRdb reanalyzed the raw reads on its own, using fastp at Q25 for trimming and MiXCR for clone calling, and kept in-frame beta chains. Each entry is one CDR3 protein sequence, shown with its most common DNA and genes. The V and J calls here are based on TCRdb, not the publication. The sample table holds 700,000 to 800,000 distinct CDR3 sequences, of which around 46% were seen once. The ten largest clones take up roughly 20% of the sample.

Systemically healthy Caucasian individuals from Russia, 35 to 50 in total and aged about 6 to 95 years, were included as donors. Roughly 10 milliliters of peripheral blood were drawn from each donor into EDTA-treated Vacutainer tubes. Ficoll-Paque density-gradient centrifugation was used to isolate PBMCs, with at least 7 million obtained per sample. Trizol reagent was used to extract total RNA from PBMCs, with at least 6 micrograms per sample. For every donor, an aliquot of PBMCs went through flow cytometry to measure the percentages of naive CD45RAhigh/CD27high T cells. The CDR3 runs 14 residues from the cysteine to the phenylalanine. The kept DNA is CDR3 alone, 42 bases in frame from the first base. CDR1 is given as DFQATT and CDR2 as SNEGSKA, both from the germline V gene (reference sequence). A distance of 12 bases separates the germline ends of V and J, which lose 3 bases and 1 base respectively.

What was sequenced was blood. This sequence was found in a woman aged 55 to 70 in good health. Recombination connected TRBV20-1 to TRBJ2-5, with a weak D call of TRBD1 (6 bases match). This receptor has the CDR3 CSASARGGQETQYF. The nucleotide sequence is TGCAGTGCTAGTGCCAGGGGCGGCCAAGAGACCCAGTACTTC.